This paragraph reports one T cell receptor (beta chain). Its cognate antigen is unknown. This sample was taken from a study of shared clonotypes between healthy human individuals. Study-wide results and limits: About 5% of naive CD4 clonotypes were shared across a few donors. Unshared clonotypes carried lower generation probabilities than those common to all four donors. The authors expected sequencing depth to affect clonotype sharing among donors. Rarefaction revealed incomplete sorted-subset sequencing despite large depth.

The length of the CDR3 is 17 residues. Naivety among CD8 cells was defined by CD45RO negativity and positive CCR7 selection, thereby excluding terminally differentiated effector memory CD45RA+ cells. The table came from immunoSEQ multiplex PCR; TCRdb's copy has only in-frame clones and leaves some out. Of about 590,000 clones listed, around 95% are singletons. Specimen: naive CD8+ T cells sorted from blood. The chain has TRBV21-1 and TRBJ2-7; TRBD1, the table's D call, lacks a check against the DNA. TRBV21-1 is marked as a pseudogene. This clonotype was obtained from a woman in her 30s in good health. CDR3: CARKNSPRGRRGFEQYF. CDR3 bases: TGTGCCAGGAAAAATTCCCCCAGGGGGCGCCGAGGGTTCGAGCAGTACTTC.